The T cell receptor beta chain under discussion was sequenced for a study of chemoradiotherapy in HPV16-positive cancers. Data came from immunoSEQ multiplex PCR; TCRdb stores just in-frame clones and leaves some out. The sample gives roughly 30,000 clones, 80% to 95% of which show up once; around 3.4% is in the top ten. The CDR3 sequence is 18 residues long. From germline, CDR1 is SGDLS and CDR2 YYNGEE. V lost 0 bases, J lost 3 bases, and 9 bases stayed unmatched. This chain uses TRBV9 with TRBJ2-1, with 10 nucleotides matching TRBD2. The clonotype was recovered from a human donor with HPV-associated anogenital cancer. Sequences were derived from blood, sampled from a patient who underwent chemoradiotherapy. CDR3 sequence reads: CASSVGGSGGQFYNEQFF. CDR3 DNA: TGTGCCAGCAGCGTAGGAGGTAGCGGGGGGCAATTCTACAATGAGCAGTTCTTC.